This T cell receptor beta chain came from a study of Graves' ophthalmopathy and Graves' hyperthyroidism. The study, taken as a whole, reports: Most expanded thyroid clonotypes above 0.001 frequency also appeared in blood.

Amplified material comprised TCR beta CDR3 regions derived from RNA transcripts. HTBI primers served in a first-round RT-PCR, which a second-round multiplex PCR followed. TCRdb fed the multiplex PCR reads into MiXCR, producing one record per CDR3 protein. The data show about 390,000 distinct CDR3 sequences, with 15% to 17% seen just once and roughly 7% held by the top ten. Recruitment covered hyperthyroidism patients aged 18 to 65 whose new diagnosis was of under 2 months' duration. This clonotype was picked up many times. Antigen: not known. What was sequenced was peripheral blood. This clonotype originated in a woman aged 18-29 years with stable Graves' hyperthyroidism.

Here the CDR3 DNA reads TGTGCCAGCAGCTTATCCCCCCTCTCGCAGTTTGAGGCCGTCAGACGGACTTCATCGCATTTT. It specifies CASSLSPLSQFEAVRRTSSHF. The chain joins TRBV7-2 to TRBJ1-5; D gene uncertain. The germline CDR1 and CDR2 sequences are SGHTA and FQGNSA. This CDR3 region has 21 residues. Trimming took off 2 bases at V and 15 bases at J, with 41 bases between the two ends.